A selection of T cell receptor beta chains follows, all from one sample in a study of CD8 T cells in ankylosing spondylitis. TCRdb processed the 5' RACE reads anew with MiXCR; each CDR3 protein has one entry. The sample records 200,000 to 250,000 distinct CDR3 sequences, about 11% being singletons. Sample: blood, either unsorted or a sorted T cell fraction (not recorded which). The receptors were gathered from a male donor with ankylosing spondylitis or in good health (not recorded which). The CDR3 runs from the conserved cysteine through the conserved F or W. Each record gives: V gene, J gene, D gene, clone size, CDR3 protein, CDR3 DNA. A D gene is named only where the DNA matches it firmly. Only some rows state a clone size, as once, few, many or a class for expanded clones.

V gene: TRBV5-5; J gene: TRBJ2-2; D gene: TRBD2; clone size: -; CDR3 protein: CASSPPASGRTGELFF; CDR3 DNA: TGTGCCAGCAGCCCGCCGGCTAGCGGGAGAACCGGGGAGCTGTTTTTT
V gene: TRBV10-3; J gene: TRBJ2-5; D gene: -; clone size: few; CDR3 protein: CAISDKVSKETQYF; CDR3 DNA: TGTGCCATCAGTGATAAAGTATCCAAAGAGACCCAGTACTTC
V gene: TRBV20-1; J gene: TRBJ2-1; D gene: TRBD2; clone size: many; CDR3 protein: CSARFYRGDEQFF; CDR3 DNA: TGCAGTGCTAGATTCTATCGGGGGGATGAGCAGTTCTTC
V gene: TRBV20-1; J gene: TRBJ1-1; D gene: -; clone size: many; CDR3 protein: CSARDRGNTEAFF; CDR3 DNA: TGCAGTGCTAGAGATCGGGGGAACACTGAAGCTTTCTTT
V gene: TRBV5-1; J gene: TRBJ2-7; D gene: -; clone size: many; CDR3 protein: CASSLGVVPYEQYF; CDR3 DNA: TGCGCCAGCAGCTTGGGTGTAGTACCCTACGAGCAGTACTTC
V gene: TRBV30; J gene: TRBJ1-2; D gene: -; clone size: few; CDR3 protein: CAWSGRGGLGYTF; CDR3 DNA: TGTGCCTGGAGTGGCCGGGGTGGTTTGGGCTACACCTTC
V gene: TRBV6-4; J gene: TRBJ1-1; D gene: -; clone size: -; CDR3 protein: CASNWFWAMNTEAFF; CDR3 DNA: TGTGCCAGCAACTGGTTTTGGGCAATGAACACTGAAGCTTTCTTT
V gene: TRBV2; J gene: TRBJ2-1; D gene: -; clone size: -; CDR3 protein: CASSVVRGNKQFF; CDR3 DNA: TGTGCCAGCAGTGTCGTCCGGGGCAATAAGCAGTTCTTC
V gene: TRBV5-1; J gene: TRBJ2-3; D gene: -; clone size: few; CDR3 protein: CASSFNGESTDTQYF; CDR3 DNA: TGCGCCAGCAGCTTTAACGGGGAGAGCACAGATACGCAGTATTTT
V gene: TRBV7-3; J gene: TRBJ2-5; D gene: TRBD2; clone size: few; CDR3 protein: CASSEGGRGGQETQYF; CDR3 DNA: TGTGCCAGCAGCGAAGGTGGACGGGGGGGCCAGGAGACCCAGTACTTC
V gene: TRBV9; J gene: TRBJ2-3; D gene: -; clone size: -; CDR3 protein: CASSSSGQNTDTQYF; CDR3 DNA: -
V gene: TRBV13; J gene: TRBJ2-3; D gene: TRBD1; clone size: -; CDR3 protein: CASSSRDRGRTDTQYF; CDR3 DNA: TGTGCCAGCAGCTCCCGGGACAGGGGGCGGACAGATACGCAGTATTTT
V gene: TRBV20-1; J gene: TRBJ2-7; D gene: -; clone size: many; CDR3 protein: CSAPRQQTYEQYF; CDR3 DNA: TGCAGTGCTCCCCGACAGCAAACCTACGAGCAGTACTTC
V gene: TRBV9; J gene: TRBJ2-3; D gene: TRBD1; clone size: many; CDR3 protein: CASSSRTGITDTQYF; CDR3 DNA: TGTGCCAGCAGCTCCCGGACAGGGATCACAGATACGCAGTATTTT
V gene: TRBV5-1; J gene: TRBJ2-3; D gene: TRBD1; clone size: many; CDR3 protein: CASRPTGYADTQYF; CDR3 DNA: TGCGCCAGCAGGCCGACAGGGTACGCAGATACGCAGTATTTT
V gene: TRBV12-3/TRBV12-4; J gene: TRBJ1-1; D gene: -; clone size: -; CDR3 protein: CASSSLPVMNTEAFF; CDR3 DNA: TGTGCCAGCAGTTCTTTGCCAGTTATGAACACTGAAGCTTTCTTT
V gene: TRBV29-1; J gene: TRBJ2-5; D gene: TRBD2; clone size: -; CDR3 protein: CSVEGEGTQYF; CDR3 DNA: TGCAGCGTTGAAGGGGAGGGGACCCAGTACTTC
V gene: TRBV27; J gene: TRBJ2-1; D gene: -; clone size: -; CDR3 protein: CASSPSYNEQSF; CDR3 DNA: TGTGCCAGCAGTCCCTCATACAATGAGCAGTCCTTC
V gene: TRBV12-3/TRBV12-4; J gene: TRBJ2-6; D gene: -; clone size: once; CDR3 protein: CASSRDGGANVLTF; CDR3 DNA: TGTGCCAGCAGCCGGGACGGTGGGGCCAACGTCCTGACTTTC
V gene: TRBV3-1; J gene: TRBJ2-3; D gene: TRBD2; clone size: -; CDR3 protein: CASSQEGGRARDTQYF; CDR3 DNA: TGTGCCAGCAGCCAAGAGGGCGGGAGGGCCAGGGATACGCAGTATTTT
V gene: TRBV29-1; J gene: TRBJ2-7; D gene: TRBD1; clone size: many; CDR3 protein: CSGPTGGQYEQYF; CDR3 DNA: TGCAGCGGGCCGACAGGGGGCCAGTACGAGCAGTACTTC
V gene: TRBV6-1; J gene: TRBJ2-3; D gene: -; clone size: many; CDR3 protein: CAVAAGTLTDTQYF; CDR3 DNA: TGTGCCGTCGCTGCGGGGACCCTCACAGATACGCAGTATTTT
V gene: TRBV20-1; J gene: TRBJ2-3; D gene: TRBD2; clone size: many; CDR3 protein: CSARRGLASDTQYF; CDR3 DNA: TGCAGTGCTAGGCGGGGACTAGCTTCAGATACGCAGTATTTT
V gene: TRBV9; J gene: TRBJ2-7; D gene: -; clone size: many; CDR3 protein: CASSYGEFSYEQYF; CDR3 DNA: TGTGCCAGCAGCTACGGGGAGTTCTCCTACGAGCAGTACTTC
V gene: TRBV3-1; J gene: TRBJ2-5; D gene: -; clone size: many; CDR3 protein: CASSPFQETQYF; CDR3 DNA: TGTGCCAGCAGCCCCTTCCAAGAGACCCAGTACTTC